Following are 12 T cell receptor beta chains from one sample sequenced in a study of blood T cell repertoires in COVID-19. Assay: immunoSEQ multiplex PCR; the TCRdb copy retains only in-frame clones and omits some. This sample yields roughly 390,000 clones, of which roughly 85% are seen a single time; around 3.4% belongs to the top ten. The sequencing input was peripheral blood. The source of these receptors is a woman under 30 with acute or convalescent COVID-19.

The chain couples TRBV10-3 to TRBJ1-5; 10 bases fit TRBD1. J gave up 7 bases and V 5 bases, and 5 bases lay outside the gene matches. Germline loops: CDR1 ENHRY, CDR2 SYGVKD. The CDR3 sequence is 14 residues long. The CDR3 nucleotides read TGTGCCATCAGTCGACAGGGGGCCGAGCAGCCCCAGCATTTT. Translated: CAISRQGAEQPQHF.

The chain uses TRBV19 and TRBJ1-4; the match to TRBD1 covers 7 bases. The V segment lost 3 bases and the J segment 7 bases; nucleotides outside the gene matches: 5. Germline V gene lookup returns CDR1 LNHDA and CDR2 SQIVND (reference sequence). The CDR3 consists of 14 residues. The CDR3 DNA is TGTGCCAGTAGTATGGTACAGGGGTCTGAAAAACTGTTTTTT. Translating gives CASSMVQGSEKLFF. Full variable domain (missing parts from reference TRBV19 and TRBJ1-4): DGGITQSPKYLFRKEGQNVTLSCEQNLNHDAMYWYRQDPGQGLRLIYYSQIVNDFQKGDIAEGYSVSREKKESFPLTVTSAQKNPTAFYLCASSMVQGSEKLFFGSGTQLSVL.

J is TRBJ1-5 and V is TRBV28; D is undetermined. Trimming stripped 3 bases from V and 7 bases from J, with 19 bases between. The germline V gene encodes CDR1 MDHEN and CDR2 SYDVKM. CDR3 length: 16 amino acids. CDR3 sequence: CASSFPGSQQIQPQHF. CDR3 nucleotides: TGTGCCAGCAGTTTCCCGGGTTCTCAACAAATCCAGCCCCAGCATTTT.

The J gene is TRBJ2-3, the V gene TRBV5-8; D possibly corresponds to TRBD1 (5 bases). Between the trimmed V and J ends, which lost 4 bases and 1 base, there was a span of 19 bases. The CDR3 is made up of 17 amino acids. Per the germline V gene, CDR1 is SGHTS and CDR2 is YDEGEE. The CDR3 protein is CASSQQRTGFGTDTQYF. CDR3 bases: TGTGCCAGCAGCCAACAGCGTACAGGCTTCGGCACAGATACGCAGTATTTT.

This chain uses TRBV18 with TRBJ2-7, with 8 bases matching TRBD2. The CDR3 totals 13 residues. Trimming at V came to 5 bases and at J to 3 bases, leaving 3 bases not matched to a gene. Germline-derived CDR1 and CDR2 are KGHSH and LQKENI. The CDR3 sequence is CASSAGTSYEQYF. CDR3 coding DNA: TGTGCCAGCTCAGCCGGGACTAGCTACGAGCAGTACTTC.

The chain carries TRBV9 and TRBJ1-1, with TRBD1 as a possible D gene (5 bases). V was trimmed by 2 bases and J by 5 bases, leaving 16 bases between them. Germline loops: CDR1 SGDLS, CDR2 YYNGEE. The CDR3 sequence is 15 residues long. CDR3 sequence reads: CASSVQGWGLTEAFF. DNA for the CDR3: TGTGCCAGCAGCGTGCAGGGATGGGGTTTGACTGAAGCTTTCTTT.

The rearrangement joins TRBV27 to TRBJ2-3; 9 bases agree with TRBD1. J was trimmed by 1 base and V by 3 bases; bases with no gene match: 2. The CDR3 extends over 15 amino acids. Germline assignment: CDR1 MNHEY and CDR2 SMNVEV (reference sequence). CDR3 sequence reads: CASSFWDRGTDTQYF. The CDR3 DNA is TGTGCCAGCAGTTTTTGGGACAGGGGCACAGATACGCAGTATTTT.

This chain joins TRBV5-5 and TRBJ2-7; 9 bases match TRBD2. Germline values: CDR1 SGHKS, CDR2 YYEKEE (reference sequence). The length of the CDR3 is 15 residues. V lost 2 bases to trimming and J lost 2 bases; unmatched junction nucleotides: 5. The CDR3 protein is CASSFAGGAAYEQYF. The CDR3 DNA is TGTGCCAGCAGCTTCGCGGGGGGGGCGGCCTACGAGCAGTACTTC. The whole variable domain, remainder taken from reference TRBV5-5 and TRBJ2-7, is DAGVTQSPTHLIKTRGQQVTLRCSPISGHKSVSWYQQVLGQGPQFIFQYYEKEERGRGNFPDRFSARQFPNYSSELNVNALLLGDSALYLCASSFAGGAAYEQYFGPGTRLTVT.

The chain employs TRBV11-3 and TRBJ2-7; 7 positions agree with TRBD1. V lost 3 bases, J lost 0 bases, and 2 bases stayed unmatched. This CDR3 has 14 residues. Germline V gene data show CDR1 as SGHNT and CDR2 as YENEEA. DNA of the CDR3: TGTGCCAGCAGCTTGACAGGGAACTCCTACGAGCAGTACTTC. Protein product: CASSLTGNSYEQYF.

This chain links TRBV6-5 with TRBJ1-5; no reliable D call. With 5 bases removed from V and 0 bases from J, the gap between germline ends came to 8 bases. This CDR3 comprises 14 residues. CDR1 and CDR2 from the germline V gene are MNHEY and SVGAGI. The chain's CDR3 is CASSTRNSNQPQHF. CDR3 bases: TGTGCCAGCAGTACCAGAAATAGCAATCAGCCCCAGCATTTT.

CDR3 region: CASSYGTTGLPPKQYF. The DNA of the CDR3 is TGTGCCAGCAGTTACGGGACGACAGGGCTCCCTCCGAAGCAGTACTTC. The J gene is TRBJ2-7, the V gene TRBV6-2 or TRBV6-3, with TRBD1 matching 7 bases. Looked up from germline, CDR1 is MNHEY and CDR2 is SVGEGT. The CDR3 has 16 amino acids. Trimming took 2 bases from V and 8 from J; bases not matched to a gene: 15.

The chain carries TRBV11-2 and TRBJ2-7, with D perhaps matching TRBD2 (5 bases). This CDR3 has 16 residues. CDR1 is SGHAT and CDR2 is FQNNGV in the germline V gene. V dropped 1 base and J dropped 5 bases, with 18 bases sitting between them. CDR3 coding DNA: TGTGCCAGCAGCTTAGTCGGCGCGGAGGCCTCTCACGAGCAGTACTTC. Amino acid sequence: CASSLVGAEASHEQYF.